This T cell receptor beta chain was identified during a study of shared clonotypes between healthy human individuals. Germline CDR1 SGHRS, CDR2 YFSETQ. The V and J ends lost 4 bases and 12 bases respectively, with 20 bases between them. The CDR3 totals 14 residues. Replicate sorted-subset PCRs were loaded with roughly 200 ng DNA, 29,000 or so T cell genomes. The data were produced by immunoSEQ multiplex PCR, yet TCRdb's version contains in-frame clones alone and is incomplete. The table records approximately 1.5 million clones, about 98.5% of them present only once. V usage is TRBV5-1 and J usage is TRBJ2-1; D might be TRBD2 (6 bases). Source material: naive CD4+ T cells sorted from blood. The subset was: CD45RA+ positively selected. This clonotype originated in a man younger than 45 in good health. CDR3 sequence reads: CASSPTSSSFGQFF. The DNA for the CDR3 is TGCGCCAGCAGCCCGACTAGTAGTTCTTTCGGGCAGTTCTTC.